The present entry profiles one T cell receptor beta chain with its context. In the authors' workflow: Amplifying reference gene primers gave estimates of nucleated cell counts. Data came from immunoSEQ multiplex PCR; TCRdb stores just in-frame clones and leaves some out. V, J and clone size are taken as reported in that table, and D and trimming were inferred from the DNA itself. The sample consists of under 150,000 clones, about 80% of them appearing once. The V and J ends lost 6 bases and 6 bases respectively, with 23 bases between them. CDR1 MNHEY and CDR2 SVGEGT come from the germline V gene. The CDR3 covers 16 residues. This sample was taken from a study of blood T cell repertoires in COVID-19. About the study: Samples taken during acute and convalescent COVID-19 were collected in the United States, Italy and Spain. T cells, B-cell-depleted T cells, or PBMCs supplied cDNA or gDNA.

The specimen sequenced was peripheral blood. The TCR sequence derives from a man between 65 and 80 years old with active or convalescent COVID-19. The chain uses TRBV6-2 or TRBV6-3 and TRBJ1-1; D is perhaps TRBD1 (6 bases). CDR3 DNA sequence: TGTGCCAGCAGCCCCGCGTCGACAGGAAAGTGGTCTGAAGCTTTCTTT. Translating it yields CASSPASTGKWSEAFF.